These 2 T cell receptor beta chains were sequenced from one sample in a study of cytomegalovirus exposure and HLA in healthy donors. TCRdb's table, derived via immunoSEQ multiplex PCR, lists solely in-frame clones and lacks some. Of over 100,000 clones in the sample, around 87% were seen once. Sample: PBMCs. The receptors shown here come from a woman aged 18-29 years in good health and CMV-seropositive.

This rearrangement joins TRBV28 to TRBJ2-5; D might be TRBD2 (6 bases). Germline values: CDR1 MDHEN, CDR2 SYDVKM. This CDR3 spans 14 amino acids. V was pared by 2 bases and J by 1 base, with 8 bases between. The CDR3 DNA follows: TGTGCCAGCAGTTTAGCGGGACCCCAAGAGACCCAGTACTTC. Translated, it gives CASSLAGPQETQYF.

The chain joins TRBV6-6 to TRBJ1-6; 9 nucleotides agree with TRBD1. Germline CDR1 is MNHNY and CDR2 is SVGAGI (reference sequence). After removal of 5 bases from V and 8 bases from J, the junction contained 4 bases not matched to a gene. The CDR3 loop spans 14 amino acids. CDR3 coding DNA: TGTGCCAGCAGTAAGACAGGGGGAGATTCACCCCTCCACTTT. Protein product: CASSKTGGDSPLHF.